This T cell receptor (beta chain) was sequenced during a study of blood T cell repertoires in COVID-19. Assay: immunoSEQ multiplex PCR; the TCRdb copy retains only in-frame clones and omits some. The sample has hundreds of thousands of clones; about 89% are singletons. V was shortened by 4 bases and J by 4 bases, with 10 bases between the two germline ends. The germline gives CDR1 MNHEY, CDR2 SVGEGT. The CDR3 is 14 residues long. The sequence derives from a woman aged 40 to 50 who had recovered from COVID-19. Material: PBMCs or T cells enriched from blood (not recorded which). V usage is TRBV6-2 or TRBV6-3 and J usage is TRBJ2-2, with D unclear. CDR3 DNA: TGTGCCAGCAGTTTCCCAGGCCCCACCGGGGAGCTGTTTTTT. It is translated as CASSFPGPTGELFF.